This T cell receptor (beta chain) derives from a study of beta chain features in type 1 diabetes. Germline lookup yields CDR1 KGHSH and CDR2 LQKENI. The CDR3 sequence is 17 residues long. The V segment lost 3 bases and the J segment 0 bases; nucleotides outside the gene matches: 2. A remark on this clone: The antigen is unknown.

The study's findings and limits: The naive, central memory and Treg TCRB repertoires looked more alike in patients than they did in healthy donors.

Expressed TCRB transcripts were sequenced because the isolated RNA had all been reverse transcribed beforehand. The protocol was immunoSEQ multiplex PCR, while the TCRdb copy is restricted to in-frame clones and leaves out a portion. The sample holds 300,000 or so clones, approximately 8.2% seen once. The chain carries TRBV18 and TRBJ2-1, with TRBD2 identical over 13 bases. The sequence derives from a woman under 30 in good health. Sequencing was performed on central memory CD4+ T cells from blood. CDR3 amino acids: CASSPRTSGSSYNEQFF. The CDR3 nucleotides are TGTGCCAGCTCACCGCGGACTAGCGGGAGCTCCTACAATGAGCAGTTCTTC.